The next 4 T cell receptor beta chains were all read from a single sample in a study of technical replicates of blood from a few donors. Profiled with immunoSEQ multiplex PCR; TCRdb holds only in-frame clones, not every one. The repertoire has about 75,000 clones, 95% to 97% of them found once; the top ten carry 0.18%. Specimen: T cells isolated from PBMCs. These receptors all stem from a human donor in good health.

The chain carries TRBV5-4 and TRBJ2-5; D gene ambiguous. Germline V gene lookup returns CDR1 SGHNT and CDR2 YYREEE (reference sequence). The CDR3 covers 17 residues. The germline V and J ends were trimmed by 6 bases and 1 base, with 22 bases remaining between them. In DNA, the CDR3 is TGTGCCAGCAAGTCGGGTGGTTTCCGCTCAGCCCAAGAGACCCAGTACTTC. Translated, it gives CASKSGGFRSAQETQYF.

The CDR3 DNA reads TGTGCCACCAGCAGACGACAGGACCCCTCCACTGAAGCTTTCTTT. Residues: CATSRRQDPSTEAFF. This rearrangement joins TRBV15 to TRBJ1-1, with TRBD1 as a possible D gene (6 bases). The CDR3 sequence is 15 residues long. CDR1 is LNHNV, CDR2 YYDKDF, per germline (reference sequence). V gave up 2 bases and J gave up 4 bases, with 14 bases separating them.

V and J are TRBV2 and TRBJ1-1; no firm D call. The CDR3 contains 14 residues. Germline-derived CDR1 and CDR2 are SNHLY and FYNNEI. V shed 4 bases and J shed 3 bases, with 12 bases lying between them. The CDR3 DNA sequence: TGTGCCAGCAGTGTAAGGTGGGAGGACACTGAAGCTTTCTTT. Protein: CASSVRWEDTEAFF.

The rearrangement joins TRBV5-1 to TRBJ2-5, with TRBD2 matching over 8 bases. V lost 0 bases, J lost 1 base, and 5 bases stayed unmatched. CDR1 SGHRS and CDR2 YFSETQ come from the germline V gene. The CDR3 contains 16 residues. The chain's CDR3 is CASSLVSGLAQETQYF. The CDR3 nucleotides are TGCGCCAGCAGCTTGGTTTCCGGACTAGCCCAAGAGACCCAGTACTTC.